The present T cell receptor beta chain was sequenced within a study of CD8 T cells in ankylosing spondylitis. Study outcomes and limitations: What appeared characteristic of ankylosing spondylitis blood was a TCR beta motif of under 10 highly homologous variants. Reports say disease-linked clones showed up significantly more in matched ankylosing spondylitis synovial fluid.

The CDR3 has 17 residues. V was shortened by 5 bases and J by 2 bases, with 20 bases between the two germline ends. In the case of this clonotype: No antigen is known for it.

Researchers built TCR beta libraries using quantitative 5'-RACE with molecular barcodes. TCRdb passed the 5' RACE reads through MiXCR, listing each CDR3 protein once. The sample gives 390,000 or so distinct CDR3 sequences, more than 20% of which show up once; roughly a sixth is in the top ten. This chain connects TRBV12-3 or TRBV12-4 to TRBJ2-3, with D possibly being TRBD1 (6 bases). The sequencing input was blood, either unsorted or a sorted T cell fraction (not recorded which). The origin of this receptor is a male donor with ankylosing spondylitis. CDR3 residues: CASSPGVRTATTDTQYF. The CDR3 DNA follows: TGTGCCAGCAGTCCAGGGGTCAGGACAGCAACCACAGATACGCAGTATTTT.